These 2 T cell receptor beta chains were sequenced from one sample in a study of healthy donors' naive CD4 and CD8 T cells. TCR libraries were built from about 500 ng of total RNA by linear amplification. TCRdb re-called the reads through MiXCR, storing one row per CDR3 protein. The repertoire holds some 190,000 distinct CDR3 sequences, around 70% seen once, with approximately 2.5% in the top ten. Material for sequencing was naive CD4+ and CD8+ T cells sorted from blood, pooled from several donors. Receptors originate from a pool of human donors in good health; the sample pools cells from several healthy donors.

V gene TRBV18 combines with J gene TRBJ2-1; 10 bases agree with TRBD2. Germline CDR1 KGHSH, CDR2 LQKENI. V was clipped by 1 base and J by 5 bases; unmatched bases: 11. The CDR3 runs 18 residues. CDR3: CASSPRVITSGDHNEQFF. CDR3 nucleotide sequence: TGTGCCAGCTCACCACGAGTCATAACTAGCGGGGACCACAATGAGCAGTTCTTC.

Only one count was recorded for this clonotype. The chain employs TRBV29-1 and TRBJ2-1; no clear D. CDR1 SQVTM and CDR2 ANQGSEA come from the germline V gene. This CDR3 contains 13 residues. Trimming took off 6 bases at V and 0 bases at J, with 9 bases between the two ends. The CDR3 DNA reads TGCAGCGTCGGGTGGGACTCCTACAATGAGCAGTTCTTC. Translation gives CSVGWDSYNEQFF.